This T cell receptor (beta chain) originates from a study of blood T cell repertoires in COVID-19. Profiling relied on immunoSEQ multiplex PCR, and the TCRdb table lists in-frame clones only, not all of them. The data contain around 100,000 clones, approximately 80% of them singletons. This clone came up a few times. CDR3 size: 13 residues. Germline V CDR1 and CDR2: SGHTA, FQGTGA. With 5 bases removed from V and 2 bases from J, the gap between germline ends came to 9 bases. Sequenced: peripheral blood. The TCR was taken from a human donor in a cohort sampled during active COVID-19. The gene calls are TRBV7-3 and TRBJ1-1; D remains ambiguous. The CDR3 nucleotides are TGTGCCAGCAGCCTCAGTATTAACACTGAAGCTTTCTTT. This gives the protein CASSLSINTEAFF.